The source of this T cell receptor beta chain is a study of blood T cells in healthy people across ages. General study results and limits: In long-lived donors, naive CD4+ cell counts and diversity exceeded those of aged donors.

Concerning this clonotype itself: Its target is not known.

The CDR3 loop spans 13 amino acids. Germline CDR1 MNHEY, CDR2 SVGEGT. Trimming stripped 7 bases from V and 5 bases from J, with 12 bases between. With a J-beta primer mix and a sample-barcoded 5' primer, a second PCR ran roughly 7 to 11 cycles. TCRdb independently ran MiXCR on the 5' RACE reads; one entry per CDR3 protein. The sample yields some 1.5 million distinct CDR3 sequences, 28% seen once. Sample: blood. The receptor was isolated from a woman aged 25 to 45 in good health. The rearrangement joins TRBV6-2 or TRBV6-3 to TRBJ1-5; D gene uncertain. CDR3 nucleotides: TGTGCCAGCAACATCGGCGGGGATCAGCCCCAGCATTTT. Encoded protein: CASNIGGDQPQHF.